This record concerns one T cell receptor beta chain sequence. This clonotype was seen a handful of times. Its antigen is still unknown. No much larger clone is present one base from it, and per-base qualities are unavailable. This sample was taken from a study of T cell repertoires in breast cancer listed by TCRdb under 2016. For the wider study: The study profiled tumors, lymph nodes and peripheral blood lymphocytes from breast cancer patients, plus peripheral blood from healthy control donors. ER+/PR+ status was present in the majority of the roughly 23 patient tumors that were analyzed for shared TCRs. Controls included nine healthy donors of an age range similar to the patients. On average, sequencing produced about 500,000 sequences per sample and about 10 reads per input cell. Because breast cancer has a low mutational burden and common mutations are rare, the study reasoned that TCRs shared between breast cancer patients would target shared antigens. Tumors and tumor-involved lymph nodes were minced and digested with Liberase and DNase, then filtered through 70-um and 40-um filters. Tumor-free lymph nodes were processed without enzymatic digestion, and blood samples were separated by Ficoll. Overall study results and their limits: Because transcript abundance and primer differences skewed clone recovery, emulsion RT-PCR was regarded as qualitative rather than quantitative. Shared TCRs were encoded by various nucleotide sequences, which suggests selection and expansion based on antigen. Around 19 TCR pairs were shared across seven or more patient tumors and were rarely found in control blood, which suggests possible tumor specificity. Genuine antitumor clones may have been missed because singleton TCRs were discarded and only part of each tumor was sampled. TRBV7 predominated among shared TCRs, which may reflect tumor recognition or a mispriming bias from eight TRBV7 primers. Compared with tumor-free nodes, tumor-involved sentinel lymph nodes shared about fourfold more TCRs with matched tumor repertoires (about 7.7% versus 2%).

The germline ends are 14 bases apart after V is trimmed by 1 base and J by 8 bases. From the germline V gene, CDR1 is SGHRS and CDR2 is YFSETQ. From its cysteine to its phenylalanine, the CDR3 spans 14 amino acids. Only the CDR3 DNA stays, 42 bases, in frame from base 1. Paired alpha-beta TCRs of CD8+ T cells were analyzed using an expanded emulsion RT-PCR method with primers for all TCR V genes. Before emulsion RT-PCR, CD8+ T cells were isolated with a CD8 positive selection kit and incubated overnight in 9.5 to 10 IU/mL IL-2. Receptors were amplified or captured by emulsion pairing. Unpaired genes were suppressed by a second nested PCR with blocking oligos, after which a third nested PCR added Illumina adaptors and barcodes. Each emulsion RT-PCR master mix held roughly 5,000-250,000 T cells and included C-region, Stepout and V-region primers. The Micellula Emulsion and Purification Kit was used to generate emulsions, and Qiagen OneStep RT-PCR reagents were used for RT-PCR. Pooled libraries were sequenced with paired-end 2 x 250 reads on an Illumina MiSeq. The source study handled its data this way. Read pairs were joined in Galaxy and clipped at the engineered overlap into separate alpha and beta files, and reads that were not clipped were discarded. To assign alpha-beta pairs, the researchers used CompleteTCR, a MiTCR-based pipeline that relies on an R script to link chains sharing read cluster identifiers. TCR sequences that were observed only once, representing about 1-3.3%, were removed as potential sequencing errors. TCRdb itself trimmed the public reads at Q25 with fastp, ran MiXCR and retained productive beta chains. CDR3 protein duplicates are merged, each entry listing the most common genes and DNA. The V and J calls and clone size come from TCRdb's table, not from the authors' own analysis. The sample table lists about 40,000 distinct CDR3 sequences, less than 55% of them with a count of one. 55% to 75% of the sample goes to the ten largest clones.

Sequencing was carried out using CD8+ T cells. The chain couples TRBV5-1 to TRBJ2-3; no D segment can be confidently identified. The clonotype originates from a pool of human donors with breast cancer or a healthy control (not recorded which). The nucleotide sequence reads TGCGCCAGCAGCTTGTCCGACTCCCTCGGTACGCAGTATTTT. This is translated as CASSLSDSLGTQYF.